This paragraph reports one T cell receptor (beta chain). What it binds is not known. This sample stems from a study of T cell responses to AZD1222 COVID-19 vaccine. Study-wide findings and caveats: Clonal diversity was possibly underestimated; the donors were predominantly white British and more often female. As reported, nearly half of all spike-specific TCRs target variant regions that are unmutated. Baseline seropositivity occurred in only six AZD1222 recipients. The peak T cell response came first, and repertoires were sampled only after it.

Assay used: immunoSEQ multiplex PCR; TCRdb lists only in-frame clones, some missing. The data contain around 190,000 clones, approximately 93% of them singletons. This CDR3 spans 14 amino acids. CDR1 and CDR2 from the germline V gene are MRHNA and SNTAGT. Deletions cut 7 bases from V and 4 bases from J, with 15 bases between. This sequence originates from an adult who received the AZD1222 COVID-19 vaccine. The chain is built from TRBV6-4 and TRBJ2-3; tentative D call: TRBD1 (5 bases). The sample was peripheral blood, taken 28 days after the second AZD1222 dose. The CDR3 here is CASKPQGSADTQYF. The CDR3 DNA follows: TGTGCCAGCAAACCCCAGGGATCGGCAGATACGCAGTATTTT.